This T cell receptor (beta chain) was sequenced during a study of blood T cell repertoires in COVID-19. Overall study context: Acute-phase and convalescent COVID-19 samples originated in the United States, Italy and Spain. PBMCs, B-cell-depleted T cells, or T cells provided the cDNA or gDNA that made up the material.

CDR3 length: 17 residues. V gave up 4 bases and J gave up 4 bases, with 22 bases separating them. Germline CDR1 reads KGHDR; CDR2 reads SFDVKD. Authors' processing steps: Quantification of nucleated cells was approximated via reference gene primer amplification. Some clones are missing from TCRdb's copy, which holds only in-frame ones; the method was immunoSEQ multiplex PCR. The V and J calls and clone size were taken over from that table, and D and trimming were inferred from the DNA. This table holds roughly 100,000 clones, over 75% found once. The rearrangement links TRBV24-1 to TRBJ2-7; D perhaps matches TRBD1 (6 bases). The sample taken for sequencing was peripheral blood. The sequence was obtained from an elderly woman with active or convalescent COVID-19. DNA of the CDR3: TGTGCCACCAGTGACGGCTCAACAGGGTCCTCCCCTTACGAGCAGTACTTC. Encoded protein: CATSDGSTGSSPYEQYF.